This T cell receptor (beta chain) emerged from a study of cytomegalovirus exposure and HLA in healthy donors. Study context: There were about 85 million unique TCRs (from HLA-typed donors) in an early data release.

Primers for the PCR totalled 60 Vbeta and 13 Jbeta. The method was immunoSEQ multiplex PCR; TCRdb's version includes in-frame clones alone and lacks a portion of them. The table has about 170,000 clones, approximately 80% seen once; the top ten hold roughly 0.69%. A word on this clone: The antigen is undetermined.

Study results and limitations: Solely CMV serostatus was available to characterize immune exposure. Further analysis, carried out later, found HLA-associated TCR beta chains more clonally expanded than equally common other chains.

The clonotype was recovered from a woman aged 18-30 years in good health and CMV-seronegative. Sequenced sample: PBMCs.

The CDR3 sequence: CASSLGGTSGRTDTQYF. In DNA form, the CDR3 reads TGCGCCAGCAGCTTGGGGGGGACTAGCGGGAGGACAGATACGCAGTATTTT. This rearrangement joins TRBV5-1 to TRBJ2-3, with 15 bases fitting TRBD2. Trimming cost V 0 bases and J 3 bases; bases outside gene matches: 2. The CDR3 totals 17 residues. Germline V gene data show CDR1 as SGHRS and CDR2 as YFSETQ.